One TCR beta chain is described in this entry. Its recognized antigen is unknown. Base qualities are missing; no much larger clone stands one base away. TCRbeta CDR3 regions were amplified from genomic DNA by means of the immunoSEQ Assay, a bias-controlled multiplex PCR. Under the source paper's analysis protocol: The number of nucleated cells in each sample was estimated from the amplification of reference gene primers within the assay. Sequence reads were collapsed and filtered to measure the absolute abundance of every unique TCRbeta CDR3 rearrangement. For each sample, productive Simpson clonality was calculated by taking the square root of Simpson's diversity index across productive rearrangements. TCRdb carries this immuneACCESS record with in-frame sequences only. Its versions omit some clonotypes, under half of them owing to an unresolved V gene in the studies checked, with the rest unexplained. That table supplies the V and J calls and clone size; D and trimming were determined from the DNA. This sample comprises roughly 200,000 clones, around 86% of them detected only once. The ten largest clones take up less than 3% of the sample.

The sample is drawn from a study of blood T cell repertoires in COVID-19 (dated by TCRdb to 2020 to 2021). Background on the whole study: Collaborator samples came from the United States, Italy and Spain and covered acute and convalescent phases of COVID-19. The material from the prospective study consisted of cDNA or gDNA derived from T cells, B-cell-depleted T cells, or PBMCs. Sample metadata almost always included a de-identified subject ID, COVID-19 status, age in years and sex. Where HLA class I and class II types were available, the types were taken from metadata supplied by the sample provider, not from assay-based typing. A freely available public database, intended as a resource for researchers studying the immune response to SARS-CoV-2, is where the repertoires were released. The dataset comprised deeply sampled blood TCRbeta repertoires from subjects exposed to, actively infected with, or recovered from COVID-19. Samples were obtained from the ongoing ImmuneRACE study (first 160 participants) and from about 1,300 subjects provided by 6 global collaborators.

Reading the germline V gene (reference sequence) gives CDR1 LGHDT and CDR2 YNNKEL. V loses 0 bases, J loses 6 bases, and the germline ends lie 12 bases apart. Measured from the cysteine to the phenylalanine, the CDR3 is 15 residues long. Only the CDR3 part of the read is kept: 45 bases, read in frame from the first base. Each collaborating institution followed its own protocols to collect whole blood in K2EDTA tubes. For TCRbeta analysis, collaborator samples were shipped as frozen whole blood, as isolated PBMCs, or as DNA extracted from either sample type. The full study reports these points: Clinical and demographic metadata were provided uncurated, with the amount varying by source and participant.

Recombination joined TRBV3-1 (or the pseudogene TRBV3-2) with TRBJ1-5, with TRBD1 perhaps the D gene, on 6 matching bases. Sequenced material: peripheral blood. The clonotype comes from a man aged 35-49 years with active or convalescent COVID-19. The DNA sequence is as follows: TGTGCCAGCAGCCAAGATAGGGGGACGGGTCAGCCCCAGCATTTT. Translated, this is CASSQDRGTGQPQHF.